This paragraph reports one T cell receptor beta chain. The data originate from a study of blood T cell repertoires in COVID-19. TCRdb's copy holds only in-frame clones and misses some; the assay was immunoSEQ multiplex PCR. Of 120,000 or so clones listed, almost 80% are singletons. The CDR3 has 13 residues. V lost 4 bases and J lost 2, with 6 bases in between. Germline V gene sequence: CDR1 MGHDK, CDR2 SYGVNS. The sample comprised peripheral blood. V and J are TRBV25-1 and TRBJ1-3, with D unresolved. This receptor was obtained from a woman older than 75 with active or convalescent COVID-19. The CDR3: CASSVTTGNTIYF. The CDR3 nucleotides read TGTGCCAGCAGTGTCACTACTGGAAACACCATATATTTT.